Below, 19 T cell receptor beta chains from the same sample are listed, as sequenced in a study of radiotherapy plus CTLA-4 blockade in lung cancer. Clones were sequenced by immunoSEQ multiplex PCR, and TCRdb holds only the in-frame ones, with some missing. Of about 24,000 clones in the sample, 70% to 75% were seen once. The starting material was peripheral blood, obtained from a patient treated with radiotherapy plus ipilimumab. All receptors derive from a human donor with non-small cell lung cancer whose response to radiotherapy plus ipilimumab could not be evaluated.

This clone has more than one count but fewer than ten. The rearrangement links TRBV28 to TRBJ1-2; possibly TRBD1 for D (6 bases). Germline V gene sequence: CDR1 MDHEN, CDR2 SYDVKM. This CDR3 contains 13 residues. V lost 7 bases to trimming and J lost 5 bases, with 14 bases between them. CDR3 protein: CASTVDSTYGYTF. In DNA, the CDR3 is TGTGCCAGCACCGTGGACAGCACATATGGCTACACCTTC.

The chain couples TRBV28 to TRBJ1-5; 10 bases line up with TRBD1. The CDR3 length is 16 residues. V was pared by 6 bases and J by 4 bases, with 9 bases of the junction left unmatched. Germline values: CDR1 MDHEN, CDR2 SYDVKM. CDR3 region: CASSQQGQGINQPQHF. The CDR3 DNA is TGTGCCAGCAGCCAACAGGGACAGGGGATAAATCAGCCCCAGCATTTT.

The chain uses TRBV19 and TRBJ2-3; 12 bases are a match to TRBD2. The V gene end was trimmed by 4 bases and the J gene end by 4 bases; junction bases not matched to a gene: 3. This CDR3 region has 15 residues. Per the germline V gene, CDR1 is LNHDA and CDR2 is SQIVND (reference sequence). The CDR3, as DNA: TGTGCCAGTAGTACCCGACTAGCGGGAGCAGATACGCAGTATTTT. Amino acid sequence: CASSTRLAGADTQYF. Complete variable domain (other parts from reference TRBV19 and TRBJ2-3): DGGITQSPKYLFRKEGQNVTLSCEQNLNHDAMYWYRQDPGQGLRLIYYSQIVNDFQKGDIAEGYSVSREKKESFPLTVTSAQKNPTAFYLCASSTRLAGADTQYFGPGTRLTVL.

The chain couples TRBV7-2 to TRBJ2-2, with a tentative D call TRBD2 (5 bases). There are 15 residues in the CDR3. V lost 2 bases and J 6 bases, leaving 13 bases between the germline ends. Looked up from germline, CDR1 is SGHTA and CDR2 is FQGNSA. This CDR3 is CASSLRSSGPGELFF. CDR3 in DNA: TGTGCCAGCAGCTTAAGGTCCAGCGGACCCGGGGAGCTGTTTTTT.

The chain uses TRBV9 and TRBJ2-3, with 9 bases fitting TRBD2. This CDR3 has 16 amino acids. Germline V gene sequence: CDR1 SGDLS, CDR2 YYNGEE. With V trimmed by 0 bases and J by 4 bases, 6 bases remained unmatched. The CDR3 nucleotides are TGTGCCAGCAGCGTAGGAGATAGCGGGGGCCCAGATACGCAGTATTTT. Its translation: CASSVGDSGGPDTQYF.

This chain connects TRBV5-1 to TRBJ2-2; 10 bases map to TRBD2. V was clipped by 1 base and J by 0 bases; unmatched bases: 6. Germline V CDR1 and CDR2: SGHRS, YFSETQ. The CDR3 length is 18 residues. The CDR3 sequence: CASSLTLAGGANTGELFF. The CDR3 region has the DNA TGCGCCAGCAGCTTGACGTTAGCGGGAGGCGCGAACACCGGGGAGCTGTTTTTT.

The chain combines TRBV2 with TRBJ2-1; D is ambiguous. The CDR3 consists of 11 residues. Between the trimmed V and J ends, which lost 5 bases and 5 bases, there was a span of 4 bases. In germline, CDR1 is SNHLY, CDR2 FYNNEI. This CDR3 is CASSYNNEQFF. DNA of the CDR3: TGTGCCAGCAGTTACAACAATGAGCAGTTCTTC.

Here the CDR3 reads CASSPRFKEQMNTEAFF. Written as DNA, the CDR3 is TGTGCCAGCTCACCACGGTTTAAGGAGCAAATGAACACTGAAGCTTTCTTT. The chain carries TRBV18 and TRBJ1-1; no definite D call. Germline V gene lookup returns CDR1 KGHSH and CDR2 LQKENI. With 1 base removed from V and 0 bases from J, the gap between germline ends came to 15 bases. The CDR3 length is 17 residues.

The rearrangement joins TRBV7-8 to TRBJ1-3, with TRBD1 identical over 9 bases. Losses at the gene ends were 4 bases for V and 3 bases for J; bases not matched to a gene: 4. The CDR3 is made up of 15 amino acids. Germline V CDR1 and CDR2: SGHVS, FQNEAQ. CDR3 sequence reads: CASSSQGANGNTIYF. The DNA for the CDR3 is TGTGCCAGCAGCTCACAGGGGGCGAATGGAAACACCATATATTTT. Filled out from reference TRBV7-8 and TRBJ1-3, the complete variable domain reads GAGVSQSPRYKVAKRGQDVALRCDPISGHVSLFWYQQALGQGPEFLTYFQNEAQLDKSGLPSDRFFAERPEGSVSTLKIQRTQQEDSAVYLCASSSQGANGNTIYFGEGSWLTVV.

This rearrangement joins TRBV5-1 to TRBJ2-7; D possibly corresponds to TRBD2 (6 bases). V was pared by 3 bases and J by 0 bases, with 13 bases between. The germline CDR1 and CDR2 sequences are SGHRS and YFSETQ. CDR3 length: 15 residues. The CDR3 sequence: CASSSGTLSSYEQYF. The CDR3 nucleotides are TGCGCCAGCAGCTCCGGGACTCTAAGCTCCTACGAGCAGTACTTC.

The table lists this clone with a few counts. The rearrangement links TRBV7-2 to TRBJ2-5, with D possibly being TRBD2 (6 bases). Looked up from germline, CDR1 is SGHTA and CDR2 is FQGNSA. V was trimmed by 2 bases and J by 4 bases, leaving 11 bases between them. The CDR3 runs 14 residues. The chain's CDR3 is CASSLLTSRETQYF. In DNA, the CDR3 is TGTGCCAGCAGCTTATTAACTAGCAGAGAGACCCAGTACTTC.

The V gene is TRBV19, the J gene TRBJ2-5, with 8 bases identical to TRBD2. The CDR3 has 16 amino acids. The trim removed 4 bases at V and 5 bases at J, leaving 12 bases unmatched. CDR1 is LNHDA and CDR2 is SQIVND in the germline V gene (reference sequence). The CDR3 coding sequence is TGTGCCAGTAGTACTCATCCGGGACTAGTCTCTGAGACCCAGTACTTC. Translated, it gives CASSTHPGLVSETQYF. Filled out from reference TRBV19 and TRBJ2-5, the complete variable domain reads DGGITQSPKYLFRKEGQNVTLSCEQNLNHDAMYWYRQDPGQGLRLIYYSQIVNDFQKGDIAEGYSVSREKKESFPLTVTSAQKNPTAFYLCASSTHPGLVSETQYFGPGTRLLVL.

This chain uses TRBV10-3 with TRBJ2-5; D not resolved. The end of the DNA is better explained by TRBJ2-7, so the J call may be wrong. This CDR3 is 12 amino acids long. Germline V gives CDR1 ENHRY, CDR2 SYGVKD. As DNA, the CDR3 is TGTGCCATCAGTGGGCTAGCCTACGAGCAGTACTTC. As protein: CAISGLAYEQYF.

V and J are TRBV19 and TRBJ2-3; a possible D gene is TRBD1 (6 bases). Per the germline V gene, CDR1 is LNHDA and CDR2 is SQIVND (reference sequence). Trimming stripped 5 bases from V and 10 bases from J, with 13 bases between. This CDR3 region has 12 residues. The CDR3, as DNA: TGTGCCAGTAGTCCGAACAGGGTCGCGCAGTATTTT. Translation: CASSPNRVAQYF.

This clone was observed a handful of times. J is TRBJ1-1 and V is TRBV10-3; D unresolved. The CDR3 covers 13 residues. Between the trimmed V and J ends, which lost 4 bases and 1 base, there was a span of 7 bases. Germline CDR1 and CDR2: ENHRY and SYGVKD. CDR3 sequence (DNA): TGTGCCATCAGTGTTGACAAGAACACTGAAGCTTTCTTT. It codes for CAISVDKNTEAFF.

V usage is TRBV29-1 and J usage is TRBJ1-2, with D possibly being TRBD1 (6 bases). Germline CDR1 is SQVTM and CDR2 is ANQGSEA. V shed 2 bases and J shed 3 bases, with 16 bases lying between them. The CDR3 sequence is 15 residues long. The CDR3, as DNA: TGCAGCGTTGAATGGGCGGGGGCAGGGTACTATGGCTACACCTTC. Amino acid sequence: CSVEWAGAGYYGYTF.

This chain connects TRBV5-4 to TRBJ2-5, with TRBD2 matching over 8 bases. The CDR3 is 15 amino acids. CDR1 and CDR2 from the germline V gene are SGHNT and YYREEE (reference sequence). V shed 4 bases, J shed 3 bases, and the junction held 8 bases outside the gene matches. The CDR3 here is CASSTRLAFEETQYF. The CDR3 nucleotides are TGTGCCAGCAGCACAAGACTAGCGTTTGAAGAGACCCAGTACTTC.

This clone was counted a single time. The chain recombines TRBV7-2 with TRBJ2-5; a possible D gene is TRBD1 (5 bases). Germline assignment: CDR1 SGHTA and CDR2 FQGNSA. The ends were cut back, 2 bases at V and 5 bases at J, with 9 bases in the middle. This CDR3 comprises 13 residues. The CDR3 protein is CASSLSGWETQYF. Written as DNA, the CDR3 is TGTGCCAGCAGCTTATCAGGGTGGGAGACCCAGTACTTC.

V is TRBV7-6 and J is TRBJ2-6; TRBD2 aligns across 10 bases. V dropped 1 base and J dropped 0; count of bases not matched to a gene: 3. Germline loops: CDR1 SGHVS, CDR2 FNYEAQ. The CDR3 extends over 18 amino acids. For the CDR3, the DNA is TGTGCCAGCAGCTTAGTAGCGGGAGGACCCTCTGGGGCCAACGTCCTGACTTTC. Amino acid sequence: CASSLVAGGPSGANVLTF.